The 25 T cell receptor beta chains given below trace back to one sample, sequenced in a study of CD8+CD57+ T cells in acquired aplastic anemia. TCR beta VDJ combinations and CDR3 sequences were profiled from genomic DNA. Each CDR3 protein is one row after TCRdb ran MiXCR on the reads. The table has a few hundred thousand distinct CDR3 sequences, around 63% seen once; the top ten hold 29%. Input material: sorted CD4+, CD8+, or CD8+CD57+ T cells (not recorded which) from PBMCs. These receptors were obtained from a human donor in good health.

The rearrangement links TRBV7-8 to TRBJ2-5, with 10 bases identical to TRBD2. V shed 6 bases and J 5 bases; nucleotides not matched to a gene: 6. Germline V CDR1 and CDR2: SGHVS, FQNEAQ. This CDR3 contains 14 residues. The CDR3 region is CASRQSGGAETQYF. CDR3 in DNA: TGTGCCAGCAGGCAAAGCGGGGGGGCTGAGACCCAGTACTTC. Full variable domain (rest looked up from reference TRBV7-8 and TRBJ2-5): GAGVSQSPRYKVAKRGQDVALRCDPISGHVSLFWYQQALGQGPEFLTYFQNEAQLDKSGLPSDRFFAERPEGSVSTLKIQRTQQEDSAVYLCASRQSGGAETQYFGPGTRLLVL.

The chain carries TRBV5-1 and TRBJ2-2; D might be TRBD1 or TRBD2, each matching 7 bases. Germline CDR1 SGHRS, CDR2 YFSETQ. The CDR3 spans 15 residues. V was pared by 2 bases and J by 5 bases, with 13 bases between. The CDR3 region is CASSFQGGRTGELFF. The CDR3, as DNA: TGCGCCAGCAGCTTCCAGGGGGGGCGGACCGGGGAGCTGTTTTTT.

This chain links TRBV5-1 with TRBJ1-4, with D uncertain. From germline, CDR1 is SGHRS and CDR2 YFSETQ. The V and J ends lost 0 bases and 13 bases respectively, with 10 bases between them. The length of the CDR3 is 12 residues. This CDR3 reads CASSLDGSGLFF. CDR3 in DNA: TGCGCCAGCAGCTTGGACGGGAGCGGACTGTTTTTT.

This clonotype showed up just a few times. The V and J genes are TRBV24-1 and TRBJ2-1, with D tentatively TRBD2 (7 bases). The V end lost 8 bases, the J end lost 8 bases, and 21 bases lay between the germline ends. This CDR3 has 15 amino acids. Germline assignment: CDR1 KGHDR and CDR2 SFDVKD. The CDR3 sequence: CATIDRGGAKDEQFF. CDR3 in DNA: TGTGCCACCATCGATAGGGGGGGGGCCAAGGATGAGCAGTTCTTC.

With regard to this clonotype: An end of the junction differs from the germline gene, which may be a read error. The V call is TRBV7-9, the J call TRBJ2-3, with D uncertain. Looked up from germline, CDR1 is SEHNR and CDR2 is FQNEAQ (reference sequence). There are 11 residues in the CDR3. Written as DNA, the CDR3 is TGTGCCAGCAGCTTAGCAGCAGCGCCGGTATTT. This sequence encodes CASSLAAAPVF. Complete variable domain (other parts from reference TRBV7-9 and TRBJ2-3): DTGVSQNPRHKITKRGQNVTFRCDPISEHNRLYWYRQTLGQGPEFLTYFQNEAQLEKSRLLSDRFSAERPKGSFSTLEIQRTEQGDSAMYLCASSLAAAPVFGPGTRLTVL.

This clonotype was seen many times. CDR3 protein: CASASSGETQYF. CDR3 in DNA: TGTGCTAGTGCCTCTTCGGGAGAGACCCAGTACTTC. The J gene is TRBJ2-5, the V gene TRBV12-5; D ambiguous. The CDR3 runs 12 residues. V was pared by 7 bases and J by 4 bases, with 10 bases between. CDR1 and CDR2 from the germline V gene are LGHNT and FRNRAP. Full variable domain (missing parts from reference TRBV12-5 and TRBJ2-5): DARVTQTPRHKVTEMGQEVTMRCQPILGHNTVFWYRQTMMQGLELLAYFRNRAPLDDSGMPKDRFSAEMPDATLATLKIQPSEPRDSAVYFCASASSGETQYFGPGTRLLVL.

The rearrangement links TRBV7-9 to TRBJ1-2; D uncertain. V was cut by 5 bases and J by 8 bases, with 12 bases left in between. Germline V gene sequence: CDR1 SEHNR, CDR2 FQNEAQ (reference sequence). The CDR3 is made up of 12 amino acids. This CDR3 reads CASSLALYGYTF. The DNA of the CDR3 is TGTGCCAGCAGCCTTGCCCTTTACGGCTACACCTTC. The full variable domain, completed using reference TRBV7-9 and TRBJ1-2, is DTGVSQNPRHKITKRGQNVTFRCDPISEHNRLYWYRQTLGQGPEFLTYFQNEAQLEKSRLLSDRFSAERPKGSFSTLEIQRTEQGDSAMYLCASSLALYGYTFGSGTRLTVV.

This clonotype was counted many times. The chain couples TRBV6-4 to TRBJ2-2; TRBD1 matches 10 bases. Germline trimming cut 8 bases from V and 5 bases from J; bases unmatched to any gene: 5. The CDR3 consists of 14 residues. The V gene's germline CDR1 is MRHNA and CDR2 SNTAGT. The CDR3 sequence is CASRDRGTTGELFF. The CDR3 DNA follows: TGTGCCAGCCGGGACAGGGGAACTACCGGGGAGCTGTTTTTT.

The J gene is TRBJ2-1, the V gene TRBV20-1; D is tentatively TRBD1 or TRBD2 (5 bases each). The CDR3 is made up of 17 amino acids. The ends were cut back, 1 base at V and 0 bases at J, with 16 bases in the middle. Germline CDR1 and CDR2: DFQATT and SNEGSKA (reference sequence). The CDR3 coding sequence is TGCAGTGCTAGAGGGGGGTGGGGTTCTAGCTCCTACAATGAGCAGTTCTTC. Its protein is CSARGGWGSSSYNEQFF.

J is TRBJ2-3 and V is TRBV20-1; no reliable D call. Germline-derived CDR1 and CDR2 are DFQATT and SNEGSKA (reference sequence). The CDR3 loop spans 15 amino acids. Trimming removed 4 bases at V and 0 bases at J, with 14 bases between. The CDR3: CSANRRARSTDTQYF. The CDR3 bases are TGCAGTGCTAATCGCCGAGCGAGAAGCACAGATACGCAGTATTTT.

This chain uses TRBV19 with TRBJ2-1; 8 bases map to TRBD1. The CDR3 runs to 15 residues. Germline V CDR1 and CDR2: LNHDA, SQIVND (reference sequence). The junction had 10 bases not matched to a gene; V was cut back by 3 bases and J by 9 bases. The DNA of the CDR3 is TGTGCCAGTAGTATTGGACAGGGTGGGTTTTCTGAGCAGTTCTTC. Translated: CASSIGQGGFSEQFF.

This clonotype was counted many times. The J gene is TRBJ1-6, the V gene TRBV27; 7 bases are a match to TRBD1. The CDR3 is 17 amino acids. Trimming at V came to 1 base and at J to 4 bases, leaving 7 bases not matched to a gene. The germline V gene encodes CDR1 MNHEY and CDR2 SMNVEV (reference sequence). The CDR3 is CASSLFSGQSYNSPLHF. The DNA for the CDR3 is TGTGCCAGCAGTTTATTTTCGGGACAGAGTTATAATTCACCCCTCCACTTT.

The table lists this clonotype with a count of one. This chain connects TRBV5-1 to TRBJ2-3; 12 nucleotides agree with TRBD2. Trimming cost V 0 bases and J 6 bases; bases outside gene matches: 8. In germline, CDR1 is SGHRS, CDR2 YFSETQ. The CDR3 has 17 residues. The CDR3 loop is CASSLAASGGAMDTQYF. Written as DNA, the CDR3 is TGCGCCAGCAGCTTGGCGGCTAGCGGGGGGGCGATGGATACGCAGTATTTT.

This clonotype was recorded a few times. The junction and the germline gene differ at one end; a read error may be behind it. The V gene is TRBV6-5, the J gene TRBJ1-2; 7 bases line up with TRBD1. Germline loops: CDR1 MNHEY, CDR2 SVGAGI. The CDR3 is 15 residues long. The CDR3 coding sequence is TGTGCCTGCAGTGACGCCGGACAGGTCGGCTATGGCTACACCTTC. Amino acid sequence: CACSDAGQVGYGYTF.

In its sample, this clonotype was seen many times. This chain links TRBV11-2 with TRBJ2-7; 10 nucleotides line up with TRBD1. With V trimmed by 5 bases and J by 5 bases, 6 bases remained unmatched. The CDR3 extends over 14 amino acids. Germline V CDR1 and CDR2: SGHAT, FQNNGV. Here the CDR3 DNA reads TGTGCCAGCAGCCCCGGACAGGGGGACAACGAGCAGTACTTC. Translated: CASSPGQGDNEQYF.

V usage is TRBV10-3 and J usage is TRBJ1-2, with D perhaps TRBD1 (5 bases). Trimming stripped 6 bases from V and 3 bases from J, with 8 bases between. Germline values: CDR1 ENHRY, CDR2 SYGVKD. The CDR3 covers 12 residues. DNA for the CDR3: TGTGCCATCAGCGGGGGAGACTATGGCTACACCTTC. Amino acid sequence: CAISGGDYGYTF.

This clonotype has a count of ten or more. This chain uses TRBV5-8 with TRBJ2-1; TRBD1 is a possible D gene (6 bases). V was cut by 4 bases and J by 3 bases, with 11 bases left in between. In germline, CDR1 is SGHTS, CDR2 YDEGEE. This CDR3 spans 14 amino acids. The CDR3 here is CASSQDRDYNEQFF. The DNA for the CDR3 is TGTGCCAGCAGCCAGGACAGAGACTACAATGAGCAGTTCTTC.

The sample holds many counts of this clonotype. The chain is built from TRBV9 and TRBJ2-5, with TRBD2 as a possible D gene (6 bases). The CDR3 has 15 residues. Trimming took 0 bases from V and 1 from J, leaving 10 bases between them. Germline CDR1 reads SGDLS; CDR2 reads YYNGEE. The CDR3 protein is CASSVEGTFQETQYF. The DNA of the CDR3 is TGTGCCAGCAGCGTAGAGGGGACTTTCCAAGAGACCCAGTACTTC.

This clonotype was seen at least ten times. The chain carries TRBV20-1 and TRBJ1-1, with 10 bases matching TRBD1. Germline CDR1 and CDR2: DFQATT and SNEGSKA (reference sequence). J was trimmed by 10 bases and V by 1 base; bases with no gene match: 24. This CDR3 is 19 amino acids long. The CDR3 sequence is CSARVRRAVPGQGNYRAFF. The CDR3 nucleotides are TGCAGTGCTAGAGTTCGTAGGGCAGTACCGGGACAGGGGAACTATAGAGCTTTCTTT.

This rearrangement joins TRBV7-2 to TRBJ1-2; no clear D gene. In germline, CDR1 is SGHTA, CDR2 FQGNSA. CDR3 length: 12 residues. Trimming pared 3 bases from V and 3 bases from J, leaving 5 bases between. Written as DNA, the CDR3 is TGTGCCAGCAGCTTGAGAGACTATGGCTACACCTTC. Translation gives CASSLRDYGYTF.

The chain uses TRBV12-3 or TRBV12-4 and TRBJ2-1, with 9 bases that match TRBD2. The CDR3 runs 12 residues. The ends lost 9 bases at V and 4 bases at J; junction bases unmatched: 1. The CDR3 DNA reads TGTGCCAGTGGACTAGCGTACAATGAGCAGTTCTTC. Translated: CASGLAYNEQFF.

In this sample, this clonotype turned up a few times. This chain uses TRBV7-9 with TRBJ2-7; D unclear. Trimming took off 1 base at V and 0 bases at J, with 10 bases between the two ends. The CDR3 loop spans 15 amino acids. The germline gives CDR1 SEHNR, CDR2 FQNEAQ (reference sequence). CDR3 DNA: TGTGCCAGCAGCTTAGGCAGTCCGAGCTCCTACGAGCAGTACTTC. Residues: CASSLGSPSSYEQYF.

This chain links TRBV29-1 with TRBJ1-2; weak D call: TRBD1 (5 bases). From germline, CDR1 is SQVTM and CDR2 ANQGSEA. There are 11 residues in the CDR3. V shed 4 bases and J shed 7 bases, with 10 bases lying between them. The CDR3 spells CSVGQGGGYTF. The CDR3 nucleotides read TGCAGCGTTGGGCAGGGAGGTGGCTACACCTTC.

This clonotype is a singleton in its sample. This chain uses TRBV7-7 with TRBJ2-1, with a weak D call TRBD2 (5 bases). This CDR3 region has 13 residues. Germline CDR1 reads SSHAT; CDR2 reads FNYEAQ (reference sequence). V was trimmed by 1 base and J by 9 bases, leaving 10 bases between them. The CDR3 reads CASSLDGIGEQFF. The CDR3 DNA follows: TGTGCCAGCAGCTTAGACGGGATCGGTGAGCAGTTCTTC.

The chain has TRBV6-5 and TRBJ2-7; D may be TRBD2 (5 bases). The CDR3 has 14 amino acids. Trimming removed 2 bases from V and 1 base from J, with 9 bases in between. CDR1 MNHEY and CDR2 SVGAGI come from the germline V gene. The chain's CDR3 is CASSYGLSSYEQYF. The CDR3 region has the DNA TGTGCCAGCAGTTACGGACTTTCATCCTACGAGCAGTACTTC.